This is a list of T cell receptor beta chains from one sample in a study of cytomegalovirus exposure and HLA in healthy donors. Clones were sequenced by immunoSEQ multiplex PCR, and TCRdb holds only the in-frame ones, with some missing. Altogether roughly 250,000 clones are present, approximately 84% being singletons, with the ten largest covering about 2%. Input material: PBMCs. Receptor source: a woman aged 40 to 50 in good health and CMV-seropositive. Each CDR3 is given with its conserved first and last residue. A D gene is named only where the DNA matches it firmly. Rows may omit the clone size; those that give it use once, few, many or a size class.

d_call: TRBD2
j_call: TRBJ2-7
v_call: TRBV20-1
clone_size: NA
cdr3_nt: TGCAGTGCTGAGCGGGAGCACGAGCAGTACTTC
cdr3_aa: CSAEREHEQYF

d_call: TRBD1
j_call: TRBJ2-6
v_call: TRBV7-2
clone_size: once
cdr3_nt: TGTGCCAGCAGCCCACGGGACAGGGGGTCTGGGGCCAACGTCCTGACTTTC
cdr3_aa: CASSPRDRGSGANVLTF

d_call: NA
j_call: TRBJ1-2
v_call: TRBV7-2
clone_size: NA
cdr3_nt: TGTGCCAGCAGCTCCTCCGGACAAAACCTCTATGGCTACACCTTC
cdr3_aa: CASSSSGQNLYGYTF

d_call: NA
j_call: TRBJ1-6
v_call: TRBV30
clone_size: NA
cdr3_nt: TGTGCCTGGAGTGGGCAGGGCCCCCATAATTCACCCCTCCACTTT
cdr3_aa: CAWSGQGPHNSPLHF

d_call: TRBD1
j_call: TRBJ2-7
v_call: TRBV28
clone_size: NA
cdr3_nt: TGTGCCAGCAGTTCCGAGCGCAGGGGGCACAACGAGCAGTACTTC
cdr3_aa: CASSSERRGHNEQYF

d_call: TRBD1
j_call: TRBJ2-7
v_call: TRBV29-1
clone_size: NA
cdr3_nt: TGCAGCGTTGTAACGCAGGGGGCGCGCGAGCAGTACTTC
cdr3_aa: CSVVTQGAREQYF

d_call: NA
j_call: TRBJ2-1
v_call: TRBV5-5
clone_size: NA
cdr3_nt: TGTGCCAGCCATCCCGGGACAACTAAAGGACATGAGCAGTTCTTC
cdr3_aa: CASHPGTTKGHEQFF

d_call: NA
j_call: TRBJ2-1
v_call: TRBV20-1
clone_size: NA
cdr3_nt: TGCAGTAGCGGTTCCTACAATGAGCAGTTCTTC
cdr3_aa: CSSGSYNEQFF

d_call: NA
j_call: TRBJ1-1
v_call: TRBV2
clone_size: few
cdr3_nt: TGTGCCAGCAGTGAATCCTATGTAAGCACTGAAGCTTTCTTT
cdr3_aa: CASSESYVSTEAFF

d_call: NA
j_call: TRBJ2-1
v_call: TRBV5-1
clone_size: NA
cdr3_nt: TGCGCCAGCAGCTTGGTGGTCAGTTACAATGAGCAGTTCTTC
cdr3_aa: CASSLVVSYNEQFF

d_call: NA
j_call: TRBJ2-3
v_call: TRBV4-1
clone_size: NA
cdr3_nt: TGCGCCAGCAGCCAAGATAGAGCCCCCAGCACAGATACGCAGTATTTT
cdr3_aa: CASSQDRAPSTDTQYF

d_call: TRBD2
j_call: TRBJ2-1
v_call: TRBV7-9
clone_size: NA
cdr3_nt: TGTGCCAGCAGCTCAACGACTAGCGGGATTCCCTACAATGAGCAGTTCTTC
cdr3_aa: CASSSTTSGIPYNEQFF

d_call: NA
j_call: TRBJ2-4
v_call: TRBV4-2
clone_size: NA
cdr3_nt: TGTGCCAGCAGCCCGACTAGTTTTGACAGTCAGTACTTC
cdr3_aa: CASSPTSFDSQYF

d_call: TRBD2
j_call: TRBJ2-5
v_call: TRBV4-3
clone_size: few
cdr3_nt: TGCGCCAGCAGCCAAGGTGGCACTAGCGGGAGGCTTATGGGAGAGACCCAGTACTTC
cdr3_aa: CASSQGGTSGRLMGETQYF

d_call: TRBD1
j_call: TRBJ2-2
v_call: TRBV19
clone_size: NA
cdr3_nt: TGTGCCAGTAGTATATTTGGACAGGGAAACGGGGAGCTGTTTTTT
cdr3_aa: CASSIFGQGNGELFF

d_call: NA
j_call: TRBJ2-1
v_call: TRBV19
clone_size: NA
cdr3_nt: TGTGCCAGTAAACCGCAAACAGGCTCCTACAATGAGCAGTTCTTC
cdr3_aa: CASKPQTGSYNEQFF

d_call: NA
j_call: TRBJ1-2
v_call: TRBV5-6
clone_size: NA
cdr3_nt: TGTGCCAGCAGCTCGTACACAGGGTTAGGCTACACCTTC
cdr3_aa: CASSSYTGLGYTF

d_call: TRBD1
j_call: TRBJ2-2
v_call: TRBV5-4
clone_size: few
cdr3_nt: TGTGCCAGCAGCTCCCTCACCGGGACAGGGGGAACCGGGGAGCTGTTTTTT
cdr3_aa: CASSSLTGTGGTGELFF

d_call: NA
j_call: TRBJ2-7
v_call: TRBV6-7
clone_size: NA
cdr3_nt: TGTGCCAGCAGCCGGGAGGGGGCGGGAGGTAAAGGGCAGTACTTC
cdr3_aa: CASSREGAGGKGQYF

d_call: TRBD2
j_call: TRBJ2-3
v_call: TRBV7-8
clone_size: NA
cdr3_nt: TGTGCCAGCAGCCCTCAACTCCTAGCGGGAGACTGGTCAGATACGCAGTATTTT
cdr3_aa: CASSPQLLAGDWSDTQYF